The present T cell receptor (beta chain) was sequenced within a study of blood T cell repertoires in COVID-19. Germline V CDR1 and CDR2: ENHRY, SYGVKD. With 2 bases removed from V and 2 bases from J, the gap between germline ends came to 9 bases. CDR3 length: 15 residues. Method: immunoSEQ multiplex PCR; TCRdb's copy keeps in-frame clones and lacks some. Of around 140,000 clones in the sample, approximately 88% were seen once. Sequencing input: peripheral blood. The TCR originated in a man aged 45-60 years with acute or convalescent COVID-19. The V gene is TRBV10-3, the J gene TRBJ2-2; TRBD1 is a possible D gene (5 bases). This CDR3 reads CAISEGAANTGELFF. CDR3 nucleotides: TGTGCCATCAGTGAGGGGGCCGCAAACACCGGGGAGCTGTTTTTT.